These T cell receptor beta chains were read from a single sample in a study of vaccination and CD4 T cells after COVID-19. Antigens of these TCRs are unknown. TCRdb redid the calling of the PCR reads with MiXCR, one entry per CDR3 protein. The profile shows about 20,000 distinct CDR3 sequences, approximately 40% of them singletons. This specimen was CD4+ T cells from blood, cultured in vitro, taken about 7 months after SARS-CoV-2 vaccination. The receptors were sampled from a human donor who had recovered from COVID-19. CDR3s include the opening cysteine and the closing phenylalanine or tryptophan.

CDR3 length,J gene,V gene,CDR3 protein
14,TRBJ1-5,TRBV15,CATSLKQGPQPQHF
12,TRBJ2-3,TRBV20-1,CSADGPLNTQYF
14,TRBJ2-3,TRBV2,CASSEAGGTDTQYF
15,TRBJ2-7,TRBV28,CASSSPGGSSYEQYF
15,TRBJ2-1,TRBV27,CASSDISGPYNEQFF
13,TRBJ2-3,TRBV28,CASSYQGTDTQYF
17,TRBJ1-6,TRBV4-1,CASSQTREVTYNSPLHF
14,TRBJ1-1,TRBV10-3,CAISNRGGDTEAFF
15,TRBJ2-5,TRBV24-1,CATSDLWGDSETQYF
18,TRBJ2-5,TRBV20-1,CSAISRSPGTSTQETQYF
13,TRBJ1-5,TRBV7-9,CASSLEGDQPQHF
14,TRBJ1-5,TRBV6-2/TRBV6-3,CASSWTGGRQPQHF
14,TRBJ1-1,TRBV18,CASSPVGPNTEAFF
15,TRBJ2-6,TRBV28,CAISSTHTGANVLTF
12,TRBJ2-7,TRBV20-1,CSASSLAGEQYF
14,TRBJ2-3,TRBV20-1,CSATRDRSTDTQYF
17,TRBJ2-7,TRBV11-2,CASSSLRRASKSYEQYF
18,TRBJ2-7,TRBV27,CASSLGTGGLQSSYEQYF
14,TRBJ2-7,TRBV7-2,CASSSRGGAYEQYF
16,TRBJ1-1,TRBV9,CASSVGDRGVNTEAFF
16,TRBJ2-1,TRBV28,CASTHVRASGYNEQFF
14,TRBJ2-7,TRBV27,CASRLWVGSYEQYF
13,TRBJ1-2,TRBV14,CASSPQLNYGYTF
17,TRBJ2-6,TRBV7-3,CASSPTGTLTGANVLTF
15,TRBJ2-7,TRBV28,CASSPPGQGIDEQYF
16,TRBJ1-6,TRBV20-1,CSALPDRISYNSPLHF
12,TRBJ2-7,TRBV20-1,CSADRDGYEQYF
16,TRBJ2-6,TRBV6-5,CASSYSVSSGANVLTF
13,TRBJ1-5,TRBV10-3,CATLAGQNQPQHF
18,TRBJ2-6,TRBV7-3,CASSLTGYRGSGANVLTF
15,TRBJ1-5,TRBV28,CASYPTRSGNQPQHF
16,TRBJ1-5,TRBV7-2,CASSLYRGLSNQPQHF
17,TRBJ1-1,TRBV7-2,CASSTLDRRQTNTEAFF
16,TRBJ2-7,TRBV7-9,CASSSVRTSFSYEQYF
13,TRBJ2-1,TRBV20-1,CSARGIGVNEQFF
13,TRBJ1-3,TRBV20-1,CSALASAGNTIYF
14,TRBJ2-7,TRBV20-1,CSASGTSGRLEQYF
17,TRBJ2-1,TRBV5-4,CASSFGLDRNSYNEQFF
19,TRBJ2-7,TRBV6-1,CASSEYASGSTLGGYEQYF
14,TRBJ2-7,TRBV28,CASHRIGDPYEQYF
17,TRBJ1-5,TRBV15,CATSRDVGFGSNQPQHF
18,TRBJ2-1,TRBV7-8,CASSSGTGGWSVYNEQFF
10,TRBJ2-5,TRBV21-1,CASHTETQYF
14,TRBJ1-4,TRBV20-1,CSARDHQRDEKLFF
15,TRBJ2-7,TRBV7-2,CASSYSTGGSYEQYF
15,TRBJ2-1,TRBV20-1,CSASWGTIGSDEQFF
16,TRBJ2-5,TRBV20-1,CSARNLAGGTWETQYF
15,TRBJ1-5,TRBV6-1,CASSDLVGYDQPQHF
15,TRBJ2-3,TRBV20-1,CSAQTGQFSTDTQYF
16,TRBJ1-2,TRBV4-1,CASSRPGQGGSYGYTF
15,TRBJ1-2,TRBV19,CASSPAGGRGYGYTF
13,TRBJ2-3,TRBV20-1,CSASGRALNTQYF
18,TRBJ2-7,TRBV20-1,CSAKRGFATGSGGYEQYF
15,TRBJ1-1,TRBV6-5,CASSYGVRKNTEAFF